This T cell receptor (beta chain) appears in the sequencing data of a study of CD8 T cells in Susac syndrome. Random hexamers primed reverse transcription of about 0.5 to 1 ug RNA. Each CDR3 protein is one row after TCRdb ran MiXCR on the immunoSEQ multiplex PCR reads. This sample carries approximately 170,000 distinct CDR3 sequences, roughly 94% of them seen once, and the ten largest clones take roughly 0.1%. This CDR3 comprises 14 residues. Trimming took off 4 bases at V and 9 bases at J, with 16 bases between the two ends. Germline V gives CDR1 SGHDT, CDR2 YYEEEE. The source material was CD4+ T cells from PBMCs. The chain employs TRBV5-6 and TRBJ2-2; D gene ambiguous. The receptor was derived from a human donor with multiple sclerosis. CDR3 coding DNA: TGTGCCAGCAGCCCCCGGGCCGGGCACCGGGAGCTGTTTTTT. Protein sequence: CASSPRAGHRELFF.